A single sample is the source of the 27 T cell receptor beta chains below, sequenced in a study of T-cell memory formation after mild COVID-19. TCRdb re-analysed the 5' RACE reads in MiXCR, keeping a single row per CDR3 protein. The table records under 650,000 distinct CDR3 sequences, 15% to 20% of them present only once. What was sequenced was PBMCs or a T cell subset sorted from them (not recorded which). These receptor sequences come from an adult woman who had mild COVID-19 (a few samples of this study predate the infection). Cell type and time point are not known.

This clonotype has only a few counts. The chain uses TRBV12-3 or TRBV12-4 and TRBJ1-2, with a weak D call TRBD1 (6 bases). The CDR3 spans 14 residues. Between the trimmed V and J ends, which lost 3 bases and 6 bases, there was a span of 14 bases. The CDR3 reads CASSFLSGGDGYTF. The CDR3 coding sequence is TGTGCCAGCAGTTTTCTGTCGGGGGGCGATGGCTACACCTTC.

In its sample, this clonotype was seen a few times. CDR3 amino acids: CASSQAPAGGADTQYF. The CDR3 nucleotides are TGTGCCAGCAGCCAAGCTCCGGCCGGCGGGGCAGATACGCAGTATTTT. The chain couples TRBV14 to TRBJ2-3; D is possibly TRBD2 (6 bases). Germline CDR1 is SGHDN and CDR2 is FVKESK. Trimming left V 1 base short and J 4 bases short, with 15 bases between. This CDR3 has 16 amino acids. The full variable domain, its missing parts supplied by reference TRBV14 and TRBJ2-3, is EAGVTQFPSHSVIEKGQTVTLRCDPISGHDNLYWYRRVMGKEIKFLLHFVKESKQDESGMPNNRFLAERTGGTYSTLKVQPAELEDSGVYFCASSQAPAGGADTQYFGPGTRLTVL.

The rearrangement uses TRBV6-6 and TRBJ2-7, with 10 bases matching TRBD2. The CDR3 totals 13 residues. The germline V gene has CDR1 MNHNY and CDR2 SVGAGI (reference sequence). J was trimmed by 4 bases and V by 8 bases; bases with no gene match: 5. This chain's CDR3 is CASSSGSKYEQYF. The CDR3 region has the DNA TGTGCCAGCTCTAGCGGGAGTAAGTACGAGCAGTACTTC.

This rearrangement joins TRBV7-9 to TRBJ2-1; D is ambiguous. The CDR3 is made up of 13 amino acids. Per germline, CDR1 SEHNR and CDR2 FQNEAQ (reference sequence). V was pared by 8 bases and J by 3 bases, with 11 bases between. CDR3 residues: CASHPPGYNEQFF. In nucleotides, the CDR3 is TGTGCCAGCCACCCCCCCGGCTACAATGAGCAGTTCTTC. The full variable domain, with the rest looked up from reference TRBV7-9 and TRBJ2-1, is DTGVSQNPRHKITKRGQNVTFRCDPISEHNRLYWYRQTLGQGPEFLTYFQNEAQLEKSRLLSDRFSAERPKGSFSTLEIQRTEQGDSAMYLCASHPPGYNEQFFGPGTRLTVL.

The chain couples TRBV5-1 to TRBJ2-1; no clear D. The V gene lost 4 bases and the J gene lost 6 bases, with 20 bases spanning the gap. CDR1 is SGHRS, CDR2 YFSETQ, per germline. The CDR3 runs to 16 residues. The CDR3 loop is CASSPEVYHNFNEQFF. The CDR3 bases are TGCGCCAGCAGCCCAGAGGTATATCATAATTTCAATGAGCAGTTCTTC.

This clonotype was detected only once. The J gene is TRBJ2-7, the V gene TRBV6-2 or TRBV6-3, with 7 positions matching TRBD1. Losses at the gene ends were 7 bases for V and 4 bases for J; bases not matched to a gene: 16. CDR1 and CDR2 (germline): MNHEY, SVGEGT. The CDR3 length is 16 residues. CDR3 sequence reads: CASTPSGDSYPYEQYF. CDR3 sequence (DNA): TGTGCCAGCACCCCGAGTGGGGACAGTTACCCGTACGAGCAGTACTTC.

The chain carries TRBV6-5 and TRBJ2-1; TRBD2 aligns across 7 bases. CDR3 length: 15 amino acids. Per the germline V gene, CDR1 is MNHEY and CDR2 is SVGAGI. The junction had 5 bases not matched to a gene; V was cut back by 1 base and J by 5 bases. The CDR3 bases are TGTGCCAGCAGTTACTACGCGGGAGAGGACAATGAGCAGTTCTTC. It translates to CASSYYAGEDNEQFF.

The chain is built from TRBV6-6 and TRBJ2-5, with 7 bases aligning to TRBD2. This CDR3 spans 13 amino acids. Germline CDR1 is MNHNY and CDR2 is SVGAGI (reference sequence). V lost 8 bases to trimming and J lost 1 base; unmatched junction nucleotides: 4. Here the CDR3 reads CASEGGGQETQYF. The CDR3 DNA reads TGTGCCAGCGAAGGCGGGGGCCAAGAGACCCAGTACTTC.

This chain uses TRBV7-9 with TRBJ1-2, with D unclear. This CDR3 has 14 residues. V shed 1 base and J shed 3 bases, with 9 bases lying between them. Germline loops: CDR1 SEHNR, CDR2 FQNEAQ (reference sequence). The DNA for the CDR3 is TGTGCCAGCAGCTTAGTTGAGGTTTACTATGGCTACACCTTC. It encodes CASSLVEVYYGYTF.

This clonotype was observed a few times. The V and J genes are TRBV7-9 and TRBJ2-7; weak D call: TRBD2 (6 bases). Trimming removed 0 bases at V and 4 bases at J, with 10 bases between. The CDR3 runs 14 residues. The V gene's germline CDR1 is SEHNR and CDR2 FQNEAQ (reference sequence). CDR3 in amino acids: CASSLAGLAYEQYF. The CDR3 DNA reads as TGTGCCAGCAGCTTAGCCGGGCTAGCGTACGAGCAGTACTTC.

This clonotype has only a few counts. The chain has TRBV12-3 or TRBV12-4 and TRBJ1-4; the D gene is possibly TRBD1 (5 bases). V was shortened by 8 bases and J by 4 bases, with 14 bases between the two germline ends. This CDR3 spans 14 amino acids. The CDR3 sequence is CASGGRGFNEKLFF. Written as DNA, the CDR3 is TGTGCCAGCGGTGGTAGGGGTTTTAATGAAAAACTGTTTTTT.

The table lists this clonotype with a few counts. The V call is TRBV6-6, the J call TRBJ2-7; 16 bases match TRBD2. The CDR3 is 17 residues long. V lost 4 bases to trimming and J lost 6 bases; unmatched junction nucleotides: 9. Germline V gene lookup returns CDR1 MNHNY and CDR2 SVGAGI (reference sequence). CDR3 protein: CASSSLGLAGGWSEQYF. The DNA of the CDR3 is TGTGCCAGCAGTTCCCTGGGACTAGCGGGAGGGTGGTCCGAGCAGTACTTC.

V is TRBV14 and J is TRBJ2-7, with 7 bases fitting TRBD2. Germline V gene sequence: CDR1 SGHDN, CDR2 FVKESK. The CDR3 is 13 amino acids. The junction had 12 bases not matched to a gene; V was cut back by 9 bases and J by 7 bases. CDR3 region: CASQAGFRGEQYF. CDR3 coding DNA: TGTGCCAGTCAAGCGGGGTTTCGAGGAGAGCAGTACTTC. The full variable domain, in which reference TRBV14 and TRBJ2-7 provide the parts outside the CDR3, is EAGVTQFPSHSVIEKGQTVTLRCDPISGHDNLYWYRRVMGKEIKFLLHFVKESKQDESGMPNNRFLAERTGGTYSTLKVQPAELEDSGVYFCASQAGFRGEQYFGPGTRLTVT.

This clonotype was detected only a few times. The V gene is TRBV6-5, the J gene TRBJ2-3, with TRBD2 matching over 10 bases. Trimming removed 4 bases from V and 0 bases from J; junction bases left unmatched: 7. This CDR3 spans 17 amino acids. Germline V gene lookup returns CDR1 MNHEY and CDR2 SVGAGI. The CDR3 here is CASSFLAGALSTDTQYF. In DNA, the CDR3 is TGTGCCAGCAGTTTCCTAGCGGGGGCCCTTAGCACAGATACGCAGTATTTT.

V gene TRBV7-9 combines with J gene TRBJ2-2; 8 positions match TRBD1. V trimming: 6 bases; J trimming: 5 bases; junction bases outside the gene matches: 2. The CDR3 has 13 residues. The germline V gene encodes CDR1 SEHNR and CDR2 FQNEAQ (reference sequence). The CDR3 here is CASRGTGTGELFF. The CDR3 region has the DNA TGTGCCAGCAGGGGGACAGGTACCGGGGAGCTGTTTTTT.

The sample holds a few counts of this clonotype. The V and J genes are TRBV3-1 and TRBJ2-7; 8 positions agree with TRBD2. The trim removed 1 base at V and 4 bases at J, leaving 3 bases unmatched. Germline V gene lookup returns CDR1 LGHDT and CDR2 YNNKEL (reference sequence). The CDR3 sequence is 14 residues long. The CDR3 DNA sequence: TGTGCCAGCAGCCAAGCGGGGGGGCCGTACGAGCAGTACTTC. This encodes CASSQAGGPYEQYF.

The chain carries TRBV6-5 and TRBJ2-1, with 7 nucleotides matching TRBD2. Germline V lookup: CDR1 MNHEY, CDR2 SVGAGI. The CDR3 loop spans 16 amino acids. The V and J ends lost 6 bases and 2 bases, in that order; junction bases with no gene match: 10. For the CDR3, the DNA is TGTGCCAGCAGCCCGGAGGGAGGGAGGGCCTACAATGAGCAGTTCTTC. This gives the protein CASSPEGGRAYNEQFF.

The rearrangement joins TRBV5-4 to TRBJ2-3; TRBD1 matches 8 bases. Germline V gene lookup returns CDR1 SGHNT and CDR2 YYREEE (reference sequence). V gave up 0 bases and J gave up 6 bases; unmatched junction bases: 6. This CDR3 comprises 15 residues. The CDR3 loop is CASSLGQGAGDTQYF. Here the CDR3 DNA reads TGTGCCAGCAGCTTGGGGCAGGGGGCGGGCGATACGCAGTATTTT.

V and J are TRBV30 and TRBJ2-1; D is unresolved. The germline CDR1 and CDR2 sequences are GTSNPN and SVGIG (reference sequence). The V gene lost 2 bases and the J gene lost 2 bases, with 7 bases spanning the gap. CDR3 length: 13 amino acids. CDR3 region: CAWSQPPYNEQFF. DNA of the CDR3: TGTGCCTGGAGTCAGCCCCCCTACAATGAGCAGTTCTTC.

The CDR3 DNA sequence: TGCGCCAGCAGCTTGGAAGCGAGTTTCGGGCAGTACTTC. Its translation is CASSLEASFGQYF. This chain joins TRBV5-1 and TRBJ2-7; D is uncertain. The CDR3 contains 13 residues. The germline CDR1 and CDR2 sequences are SGHRS and YFSETQ. V dropped 0 bases and J dropped 9 bases, with 13 bases sitting between them.

The chain employs TRBV6-5 and TRBJ1-4, with 7 bases that match TRBD1. In germline, CDR1 is MNHEY, CDR2 SVGAGI. Trimming removed 6 bases from V and 5 bases from J; junction bases left unmatched: 6. This CDR3 has 14 residues. Written as DNA, the CDR3 is TGTGCCAGCAGCCGAGGACAGGAAAATGAAAAACTGTTTTTT. It encodes CASSRGQENEKLFF.

V is TRBV6-5 and J is TRBJ1-2; 7 bases map to TRBD1. This CDR3 region has 14 residues. V was pared by 6 bases and J by 4 bases, with 8 bases of the junction left unmatched. CDR1 is MNHEY and CDR2 is SVGAGI in the germline V gene. The CDR3, as DNA: TGTGCCAGCAGGTCTGGACAGGTCCCCTATGGCTACACCTTC. It yields the protein CASRSGQVPYGYTF.

CDR3 nucleotide sequence: TGTGCCAGCAGCCAGAAACGGACAGGAGCGCATAGCAATCAGCCCCAGCATTTT. Its translation: CASSQKRTGAHSNQPQHF. The rearrangement links TRBV7-2 to TRBJ1-5; 7 bases match TRBD1. This CDR3 spans 18 amino acids. V gave up 5 bases and J gave up 0 bases; unmatched junction bases: 13. Per the germline V gene, CDR1 is SGHTA and CDR2 is FQGNSA.

The chain uses TRBV3-1 and TRBJ1-1; 7 bases agree with TRBD1. The CDR3 consists of 12 residues. Trimming cost V 2 bases and J 10 bases; bases outside gene matches: 4. Germline loops: CDR1 LGHDT, CDR2 YNNKEL (reference sequence). The CDR3 sequence is CASSQTTGRAFF. CDR3 sequence (DNA): TGTGCCAGCAGCCAAACGACAGGGAGAGCTTTCTTT. Together with reference TRBV3-1 and TRBJ1-1, the CDR3 gives the full variable domain: DTAVSQTPKYLVTQMGNDKSIKCEQNLGHDTMYWYKQDSKKFLKIMFSYNNKELIINETVPNRFSPKSPDKAHLNLHINSLELGDSAVYFCASSQTTGRAFFGQGTRLTVV.

This clonotype was recorded a few times. The chain recombines TRBV5-1 with TRBJ2-3; D is perhaps TRBD1 or TRBD2 (5 bases each). The CDR3 consists of 16 residues. V lost 4 bases, J lost 2 bases, and 17 bases lay in between. CDR1 and CDR2 (germline): SGHRS, YFSETQ. The CDR3 DNA reads TGCGCCAGCAGCATATCCGGGACCAGCTCCACAGATACGCAGTATTTT. It translates to CASSISGTSSTDTQYF.

The V gene is TRBV5-6, the J gene TRBJ1-6; TRBD1 agrees at 10 bases. Germline V gene data show CDR1 as SGHDT and CDR2 as YYEEEE. The CDR3 length is 15 residues. Germline trimming cut 2 bases from V and 8 bases from J; bases unmatched to any gene: 4. The DNA of the CDR3 is TGTGCCAGCAGCTTCCGACAGGGGGCTGATTCACCCCTCCACTTT. This sequence encodes CASSFRQGADSPLHF.

This CDR3 is CDSSSYGYTF. CDR3 DNA: TGTGACAGCTCCAGCTATGGCTACACCTTC. The chain couples TRBV19 to TRBJ1-2; D ambiguous. Germline V gene sequence: CDR1 LNHDA, CDR2 SQIVND (reference sequence). This CDR3 contains 10 residues.